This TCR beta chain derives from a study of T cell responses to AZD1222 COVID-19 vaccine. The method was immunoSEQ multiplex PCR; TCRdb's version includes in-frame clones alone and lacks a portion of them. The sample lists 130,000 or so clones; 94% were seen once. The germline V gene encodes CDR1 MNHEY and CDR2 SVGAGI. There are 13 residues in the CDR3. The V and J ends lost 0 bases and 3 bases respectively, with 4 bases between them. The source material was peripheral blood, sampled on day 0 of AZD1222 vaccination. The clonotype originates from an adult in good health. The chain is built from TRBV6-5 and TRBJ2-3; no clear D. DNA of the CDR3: TGTGCCAGCAGTTACTCTTGGACAGATACGCAGTATTTT. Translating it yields CASSYSWTDTQYF.